Below, one T cell receptor (beta chain) is given with its context. Antigen specificity is unknown. These data are taken from a study of a mutant IDH1 vaccine in newly diagnosed glioma. As for the study in general: Eight vaccinations went to patients in weeks 1, 3, 5, 7, 11, 15, 19, 23. Every participant had undergone radiotherapy, temozolomide, or both before, and most underwent both. General observations from the study: Overall, around 94% of patients had vaccine-induced immune responses.

Sequencing was performed with immunoSEQ multiplex PCR; in TCRdb, only in-frame clones are kept and a portion is missing. The sample lists about 77,000 clones, roughly 85% occurring once. V gave up 4 bases and J gave up 1 base, with 8 bases separating them. The CDR3 runs to 14 residues. Germline CDR1 and CDR2: SEHNR and FQNEAQ (reference sequence). Time point: week 23, last vaccination. The vaccine gave 300 ug of a 20-mer mutant IDH1 peptide subcutaneously per dose. Each of the donors came in with new WHO grade 3 or 4 astrocytomas that were IDH1-mutant and ATRX-lost. The V gene is TRBV7-9, the J gene TRBJ2-1; a weak D match, TRBD2 (6 bases). The TCR comes from a woman in her fifties or sixties with glioma. The material sequenced was PBMCs, taken from a glioma patient whose treatment included an IDH1 peptide vaccine. This CDR3 is CASSSRGSYNEQFF. The CDR3 coding sequence is TGTGCCAGCAGCTCGCGGGGATCCTACAATGAGCAGTTCTTC.